The clone carrying this TCR beta chain was seen a few times. Antigen unknown. A second PCR, run for about 7 to 11 cycles, used a sample-barcoded 5' primer plus a J-beta primer mix. TCRdb re-derived calls from the 5' RACE reads in MiXCR, one entry per CDR3 protein. The table includes 1.5 million or so distinct CDR3 sequences, approximately 43% detected once. The sample is drawn from a study of blood T cells in healthy people across ages. Study-wide points: No one knew whether donors had CMV, which possibly confounded expanded clonotype changes. Versus aged donors, long-lived donors had higher diversity and more naive CD4+ cells.

At least 7 million PBMCs were isolated per sample. V was trimmed by 6 bases and J by 11 bases, leaving 37 bases between them. This CDR3 comprises 19 residues. The source material was blood. The sequence was collected from a woman under 30 in good health. V usage is TRBV12-3 or TRBV12-4 and J usage is TRBJ2-5, with D perhaps given as TRBD1 or TRBD2 (5 bases each). The CDR3 DNA is TGTGCCAGCAGGTGGGATGGGGAGCAGGCGCAGGGCTTTAGCAATGAGCAGTACTTC. Its protein product is CASRWDGEQAQGFSNEQYF.